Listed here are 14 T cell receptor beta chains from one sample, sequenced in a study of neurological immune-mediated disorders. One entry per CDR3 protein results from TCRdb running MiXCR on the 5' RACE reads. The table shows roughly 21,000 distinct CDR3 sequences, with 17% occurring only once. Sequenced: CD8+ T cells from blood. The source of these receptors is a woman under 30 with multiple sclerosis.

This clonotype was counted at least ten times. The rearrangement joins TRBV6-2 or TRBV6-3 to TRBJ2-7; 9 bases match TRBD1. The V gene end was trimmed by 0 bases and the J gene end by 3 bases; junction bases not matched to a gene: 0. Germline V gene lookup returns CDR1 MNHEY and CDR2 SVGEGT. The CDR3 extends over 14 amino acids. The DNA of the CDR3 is TGTGCCAGCAGTTACTCGACAGGGGGCTACGAGCAGTACGTC. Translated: CASSYSTGGYEQYV.

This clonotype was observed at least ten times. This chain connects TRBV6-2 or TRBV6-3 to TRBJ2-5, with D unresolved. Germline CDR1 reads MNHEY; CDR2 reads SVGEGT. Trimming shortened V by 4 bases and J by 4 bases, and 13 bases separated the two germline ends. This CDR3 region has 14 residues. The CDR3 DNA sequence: TGTGCCAGCAGTTGGGCCTCGCCCCCAGAGACCCAGTACTTC. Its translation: CASSWASPPETQYF.

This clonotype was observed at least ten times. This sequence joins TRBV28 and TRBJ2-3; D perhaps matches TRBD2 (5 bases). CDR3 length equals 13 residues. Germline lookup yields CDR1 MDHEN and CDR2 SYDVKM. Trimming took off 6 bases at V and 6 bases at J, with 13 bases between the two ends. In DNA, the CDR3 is TGTGCCAGCAGGCGCACTAGTCTTGATACGCAGTATTTT. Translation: CASRRTSLDTQYF.

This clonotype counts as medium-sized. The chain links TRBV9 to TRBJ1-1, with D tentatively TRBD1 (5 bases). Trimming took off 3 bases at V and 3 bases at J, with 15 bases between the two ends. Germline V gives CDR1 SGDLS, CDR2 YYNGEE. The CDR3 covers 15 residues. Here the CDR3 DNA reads TGTGCCAGCAGCGCCGGCGCGGCGGGGGACACTGAAGCTTTCTTT. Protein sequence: CASSAGAAGDTEAFF. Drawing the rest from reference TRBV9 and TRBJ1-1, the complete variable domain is DSGVTQTPKHLITATGQRVTLRCSPRSGDLSVYWYQQSLDQGLQFLIQYYNGEERAKGNILERFSAQQFPDLHSELNLSSLELGDSALYFCASSAGAAGDTEAFFGQGTRLTVV.

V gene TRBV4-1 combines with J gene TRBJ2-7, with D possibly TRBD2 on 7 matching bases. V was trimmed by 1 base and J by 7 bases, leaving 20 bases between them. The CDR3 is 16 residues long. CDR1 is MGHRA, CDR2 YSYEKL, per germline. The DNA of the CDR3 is TGCGCCAGCAGCCAAGGTCTGGGAGGGGGGGCGAGGGAGCAGTACTTC. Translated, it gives CASSQGLGGGAREQYF.

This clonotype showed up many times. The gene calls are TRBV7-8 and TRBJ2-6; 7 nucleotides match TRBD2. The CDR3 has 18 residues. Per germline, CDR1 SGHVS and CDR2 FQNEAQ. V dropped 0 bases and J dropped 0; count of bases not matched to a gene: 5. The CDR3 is CASSLAQREGSGANVLTF. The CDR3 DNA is TGTGCCAGCAGCTTAGCCCAAAGGGAGGGCTCTGGGGCCAACGTCCTGACTTTC.

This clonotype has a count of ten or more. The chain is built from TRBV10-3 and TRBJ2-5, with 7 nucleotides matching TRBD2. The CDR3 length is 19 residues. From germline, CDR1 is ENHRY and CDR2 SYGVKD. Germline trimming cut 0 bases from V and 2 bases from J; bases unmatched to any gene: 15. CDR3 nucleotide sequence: TGTGCCATCAGTGAGTCGGCCACCATTACTCCGGGGGGACAAGAGACCCAGTACTTC. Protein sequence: CAISESATITPGGQETQYF.

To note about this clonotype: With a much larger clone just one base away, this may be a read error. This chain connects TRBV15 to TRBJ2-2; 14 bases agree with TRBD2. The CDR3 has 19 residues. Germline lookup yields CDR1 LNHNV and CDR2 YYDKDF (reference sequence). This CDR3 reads CATTIPGLAGVYATEELFF. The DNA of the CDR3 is TGTGCCACCACCATTCCGGGACTAGCGGGAGTTTACGCCACCGAGGAGCTGTTTTTT.

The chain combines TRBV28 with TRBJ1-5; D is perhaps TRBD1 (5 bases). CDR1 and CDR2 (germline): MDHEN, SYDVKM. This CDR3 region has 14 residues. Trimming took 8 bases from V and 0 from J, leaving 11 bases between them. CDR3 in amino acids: CASGMGHSNQPQHF. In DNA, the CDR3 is TGTGCCAGCGGGATGGGGCATAGCAATCAGCCCCAGCATTTT.

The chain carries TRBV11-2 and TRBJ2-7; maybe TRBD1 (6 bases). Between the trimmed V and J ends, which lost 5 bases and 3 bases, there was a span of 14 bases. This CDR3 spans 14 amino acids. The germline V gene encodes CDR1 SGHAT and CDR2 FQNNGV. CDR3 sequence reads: CASSPRTVRYEQYF. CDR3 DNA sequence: TGTGCCAGCAGCCCACGGACAGTGCGCTACGAGCAGTACTTC.

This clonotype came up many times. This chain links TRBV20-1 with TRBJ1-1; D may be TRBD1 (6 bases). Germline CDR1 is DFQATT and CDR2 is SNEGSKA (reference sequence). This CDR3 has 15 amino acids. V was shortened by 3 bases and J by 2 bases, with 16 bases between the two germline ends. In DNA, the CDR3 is TGCAGTGCTAGGGACAGATTGAAATTCAACACTGAAGCTTTCTTT. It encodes CSARDRLKFNTEAFF.

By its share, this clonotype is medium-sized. This chain's CDR3 is CSVWTGLYGYTF. CDR3 DNA sequence: TGCAGCGTTTGGACAGGGCTCTATGGCTACACCTTC. This chain uses TRBV29-1 with TRBJ1-2; 8 bases fit TRBD1. Germline CDR1 SQVTM, CDR2 ANQGSEA. There are 12 residues in the CDR3. V dropped 5 bases and J dropped 4; count of bases not matched to a gene: 3. The whole variable domain, remainder taken from reference TRBV29-1 and TRBJ1-2, is SAVISQKPSRDICQRGTSLTIQCQVDSQVTMMFWYRQQPGQSLTLIATANQGSEATYESGFVIDKFPISRPNLTFSTLTVSNMSPEDSSIYLCSVWTGLYGYTFGSGTRLTVV.

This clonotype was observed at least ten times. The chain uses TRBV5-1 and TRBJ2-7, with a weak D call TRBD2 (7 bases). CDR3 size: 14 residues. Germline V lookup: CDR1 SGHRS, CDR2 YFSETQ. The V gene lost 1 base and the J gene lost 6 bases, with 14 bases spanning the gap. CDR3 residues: CASSLSRGGSEQYF. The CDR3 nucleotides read TGCGCCAGCAGCTTGTCCAGGGGAGGGTCCGAGCAGTACTTC.

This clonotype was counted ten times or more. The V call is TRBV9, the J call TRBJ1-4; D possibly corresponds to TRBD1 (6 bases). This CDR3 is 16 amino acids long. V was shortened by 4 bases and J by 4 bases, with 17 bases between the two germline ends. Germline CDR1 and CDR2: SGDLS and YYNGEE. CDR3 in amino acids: CASSPNDRRLNEKLFF. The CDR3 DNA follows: TGTGCCAGCAGCCCTAATGACAGGAGGCTTAATGAAAAACTGTTTTTT.